What follows are 19 T cell receptor beta chains derived from one specimen sequenced in a study of technical replicates of blood from a handful of donors. Generated by immunoSEQ multiplex PCR, the TCRdb table keeps only in-frame clones and is missing some. The table includes about 53,000 clones, around 84% detected once. The sequenced material came from PBMCs. These receptors were taken from a human donor in good health. Some clones in this sample may be carry-over from other donors' samples.

In its sample, this clone was seen a few times. The DNA of the CDR3 is TGTGCCAGCAGCCCCGGACAGAACTATGGCTACACCTTC. It is translated as CASSPGQNYGYTF. V gene TRBV7-3 combines with J gene TRBJ1-2; perhaps TRBD1 as D (6 bases). Trimming left V 5 bases short and J 2 bases short, with 9 bases between. This CDR3 comprises 13 residues. Germline CDR1 reads SGHTA; CDR2 reads FQGTGA.

This chain links TRBV13 with TRBJ2-1, with D unclear. Germline lookup yields CDR1 PRHDT and CDR2 FYEKMQ (reference sequence). This CDR3 has 13 residues. The germline V and J ends were trimmed by 7 bases and 0 bases, with 7 bases remaining between them. Written as DNA, the CDR3 is TGTGCCAGCACCCTTAGCTCCTACAATGAGCAGTTCTTC. Protein: CASTLSSYNEQFF.

V usage is TRBV27 and J usage is TRBJ1-1; perhaps TRBD1 as D (5 bases). The CDR3 extends over 14 amino acids. Trimming left V 9 bases short and J 11 bases short, with 25 bases between. The germline CDR1 and CDR2 sequences are MNHEY and SMNVEV (reference sequence). The CDR3 region is CASSLRQSSFVAFF. The CDR3 DNA is TGTGCCAGTTCCTTAAGACAGTCCTCCTTTGTCGCTTTCTTT.

This clone was seen more than once but under ten times. This sequence joins TRBV11-2 and TRBJ2-7; D may be TRBD2 (5 bases). Trimming removed 1 base from V and 7 bases from J, with 8 bases in between. The CDR3 runs to 12 residues. Germline CDR1 and CDR2: SGHAT and FQNNGV. CDR3 region: CASSLVTGEQYF. The CDR3 nucleotides are TGTGCCAGCAGCTTAGTCACGGGGGAGCAGTACTTC.

This clone has just one count. The genes are TRBV29-1 and TRBJ1-2, with D possibly being TRBD1 (5 bases). The germline V gene has CDR1 SQVTM and CDR2 ANQGSEA. The CDR3 sequence is 12 residues long. Trimming stripped 3 bases from V and 5 bases from J, with 10 bases between. The DNA for the CDR3 is TGCAGCGTTGAGAAGCCAGGGTATGGCTACACCTTC. Translated, it gives CSVEKPGYGYTF. The complete variable domain, with remaining parts taken from reference TRBV29-1 and TRBJ1-2, reads SAVISQKPSRDICQRGTSLTIQCQVDSQVTMMFWYRQQPGQSLTLIATANQGSEATYESGFVIDKFPISRPNLTFSTLTVSNMSPEDSSIYLCSVEKPGYGYTFGSGTRLTVV.

The V and J genes are TRBV7-2 and TRBJ1-1, with 7 bases fitting TRBD1. After removal of 6 bases from V and 1 base from J, the junction contained 2 bases not matched to a gene. This CDR3 spans 13 amino acids. Germline CDR1 reads SGHTA; CDR2 reads FQGNSA. The CDR3 reads CASRGTENTEAFF. The CDR3 DNA reads as TGTGCCAGCAGAGGGACAGAGAACACTGAAGCTTTCTTT.

V gene TRBV7-3 combines with J gene TRBJ1-1; D is unresolved. V was pared by 5 bases and J by 8 bases, with 15 bases between. This CDR3 comprises 13 residues. Germline CDR1 SGHTA, CDR2 FQGTGA. In DNA, the CDR3 is TGTGCCAGCAGCCGTCTGGGCCGAGACGAAGCTTTCTTT. Amino acid sequence: CASSRLGRDEAFF.

This rearrangement joins TRBV6-5 to TRBJ1-2, with 8 positions matching TRBD1. The CDR3 sequence is 12 residues long. With 6 bases clipped from V and 8 bases from J, the junction kept 5 bases outside the gene matches. Germline loops: CDR1 MNHEY, CDR2 SVGAGI. The CDR3 reads CASRQGGEGYTF. CDR3 DNA: TGTGCCAGCAGACAGGGGGGTGAAGGCTACACCTTC.

This chain connects TRBV18 to TRBJ1-1, with a tentative D call TRBD1 (6 bases). This CDR3 contains 13 residues. Per the germline V gene, CDR1 is KGHSH and CDR2 is LQKENI. Trimming took 5 bases from V and 5 from J, leaving 12 bases between them. In DNA, the CDR3 is TGTGCCAGCTCATCCGGGACATTGACTGAAGCTTTCTTT. Translating it yields CASSSGTLTEAFF.

In its sample, this clone was seen a few times. This rearrangement joins TRBV2 to TRBJ2-1; 14 nucleotides align to TRBD2. Germline V gene lookup returns CDR1 SNHLY and CDR2 FYNNEI. The V segment lost 6 bases and the J segment 9 bases; nucleotides outside the gene matches: 7. The CDR3 extends over 15 amino acids. The CDR3 sequence is CASRKTSGGAVEQFF. CDR3 bases: TGTGCCAGCAGAAAGACTAGCGGGGGGGCCGTTGAGCAGTTCTTC. Full variable domain (remainder filled in from reference TRBV2 and TRBJ2-1): EPEVTQTPSHQVTQMGQEVILRCVPISNHLYFYWYRQILGQKVEFLVSFYNNEISEKSEIFDDQFSVERPDGSNFTLKIRSTKLEDSAMYFCASRKTSGGAVEQFFGPGTRLTVL.

This clone occurred once. The rearrangement joins TRBV4-1 to TRBJ2-7, with 7 bases lining up with TRBD2. CDR1 is MGHRA and CDR2 is YSYEKL in the germline V gene. This CDR3 contains 15 residues. V lost 1 base to trimming and J lost 3 bases; unmatched junction nucleotides: 6. The CDR3 loop is CASSQGGGGGYEQYF. CDR3 nucleotides: TGCGCCAGCAGCCAAGGGGGGGGAGGTGGCTACGAGCAGTACTTC.

The rearrangement joins TRBV28 to TRBJ1-4, with D hard to call. Germline-derived CDR1 and CDR2 are MDHEN and SYDVKM. Trimming cost V 5 bases and J 7 bases, with 14 bases left between them. This CDR3 contains 14 residues. CDR3 DNA: TGTGCCAGCAGTAAAGGAGGGTTGGGTGAAAAACTGTTTTTT. Translating it yields CASSKGGLGEKLFF.

This sequence joins TRBV7-2 and TRBJ2-2; 7 bases map to TRBD2. The trim removed 1 base at V and 9 bases at J, leaving 14 bases unmatched. Per the germline V gene, CDR1 is SGHTA and CDR2 is FQGNSA. This CDR3 region has 17 residues. CDR3 in amino acids: CASSLGQGVAGPRELFF. In DNA, the CDR3 is TGTGCCAGCAGCTTAGGGCAAGGGGTAGCGGGCCCCAGGGAGCTGTTTTTT.

The J gene is TRBJ1-2, the V gene TRBV10-3; 10 bases fit TRBD1. This CDR3 has 13 amino acids. With 6 bases clipped from V and 6 bases from J, the junction kept 4 bases outside the gene matches. Germline V gene data show CDR1 as ENHRY and CDR2 as SYGVKD. The CDR3 region is CAIRTGGYNGYTF. The CDR3 DNA follows: TGTGCCATCAGGACAGGGGGCTATAATGGCTACACCTTC.

The chain combines TRBV5-4 with TRBJ2-7; TRBD2 matches 8 bases. V shed 0 bases, J shed 3 bases, and the junction held 5 bases outside the gene matches. Per the germline V gene, CDR1 is SGHNT and CDR2 is YYREEE (reference sequence). The CDR3 consists of 15 residues. The CDR3 region has the DNA TGTGCCAGCAGCTTGGACGGGAGGGCCGGCTACGAGCAGTACTTC. Translation gives CASSLDGRAGYEQYF.

The chain uses TRBV28 and TRBJ1-2, with 10 bases fitting TRBD1. V gave up 6 bases and J gave up 0 bases; unmatched junction bases: 7. This CDR3 has 16 amino acids. Per the germline V gene, CDR1 is MDHEN and CDR2 is SYDVKM. CDR3 sequence: CASRTGGELTNYGYTF. As DNA, the CDR3 is TGTGCCAGCAGGACAGGGGGCGAACTTACTAACTATGGCTACACCTTC.

V and J are TRBV2 and TRBJ2-7, with TRBD2 identical over 11 bases. The ends lost 9 bases at V and 0 bases at J; junction bases unmatched: 4. The CDR3 is made up of 14 amino acids. Germline CDR1 reads SNHLY; CDR2 reads FYNNEI. The CDR3 nucleotides are TGTGCCAGTCTAGCGGGGGGATCCTCCTACGAGCAGTACTTC. Its translation is CASLAGGSSYEQYF.

The V gene is TRBV21-1, the J gene TRBJ2-7; the table gives TRBD1 as D, unverified against the DNA. TRBV21-1 is designated a pseudogene. This CDR3 comprises 19 residues. CDR3 sequence reads: CASSKAKIPGTGGTYEQYF. The CDR3 DNA follows: TGTGCCAGCAGCAAAGCGAAAATTCCCGGGACAGGGGGCACCTACGAGCAGTACTTC.

As for this clone: Within the sample, other DNA sequences also encode this same CDR3. The CDR3 bases are TGTGCCAGCAGCTTGGGGACAAACAATGAGCAGTTCTTC. Translating it yields CASSLGTNNEQFF. This chain links TRBV7-2 with TRBJ2-1; weak D call: TRBD1 (6 bases). The CDR3 spans 13 residues. Germline CDR1 is SGHTA and CDR2 is FQGNSA. The V gene lost 3 bases and the J gene lost 5 bases, with 8 bases spanning the gap.